The 18 T cell receptor beta chains below all came from one sample that was sequenced in a study of blood T cell repertoires in COVID-19. The data were produced by immunoSEQ multiplex PCR, yet TCRdb's version contains in-frame clones alone and is incomplete. The table lists about 300,000 clones, around 87% of them singletons, with about 1.6% in the top ten. Sequencing input: peripheral blood. The receptors originated from a woman aged 40-49 years who had recovered from COVID-19.

The chain has TRBV9 and TRBJ1-2; perhaps TRBD1 as D (6 bases). This CDR3 has 17 residues. From germline, CDR1 is SGDLS and CDR2 YYNGEE. Trimming stripped 3 bases from V and 0 bases from J, with 18 bases between. The CDR3 nucleotides are TGTGCCAGCAGCGCTTCATTGGAGACAGGAGCTAACTATGGCTACACCTTC. Its translation: CASSASLETGANYGYTF.

The rearrangement links TRBV19 to TRBJ1-5; 10 positions match TRBD1. There are 17 residues in the CDR3. The V gene's germline CDR1 is LNHDA and CDR2 SQIVND (reference sequence). With 6 bases clipped from V and 0 bases from J, the junction kept 8 bases outside the gene matches. The CDR3 bases are TGTGCCAGTAGCCCAGGACAGGGGGAATATAGCAATCAGCCCCAGCATTTT. Translated: CASSPGQGEYSNQPQHF.

This clone was detected only a few times. The chain is built from TRBV13 and TRBJ1-1; D is ambiguous. The CDR3 is 14 amino acids. Germline CDR1 PRHDT, CDR2 FYEKMQ (reference sequence). Trimming cost V 1 base and J 0 bases, with 6 bases left between them. The CDR3: CASSLVAVNTEAFF. In DNA, the CDR3 is TGTGCCAGCAGCTTAGTAGCGGTGAACACTGAAGCTTTCTTT.

This clone occurred once. The CDR3 protein is CASSQTSTLSETQYF. CDR3 in DNA: TGCGCCAGCAGCCAAACTAGCACTCTTTCGGAGACCCAGTACTTC. This chain joins TRBV5-1 and TRBJ2-5, with TRBD2 as a possible D gene (6 bases). V was pared by 4 bases and J by 5 bases, with 18 bases between. Germline lookup yields CDR1 SGHRS and CDR2 YFSETQ. The CDR3 spans 15 residues.

The V and J genes are TRBV19 and TRBJ1-2, with 7 bases identical to TRBD1. Germline V gene data show CDR1 as LNHDA and CDR2 as SQIVND (reference sequence). V lost 4 bases, J lost 5 bases, and 7 bases stayed unmatched. The CDR3 spans 14 residues. The CDR3 bases are TGTGCCAGTAGTACGACAGGGTTGAGTTATGGCTACACCTTC. Translation gives CASSTTGLSYGYTF.

This clone has a handful of counts. The rearrangement links TRBV7-2 to TRBJ1-2, with 8 bases identical to TRBD1. V trimming: 7 bases; J trimming: 1 base; junction bases outside the gene matches: 5. Looked up from germline, CDR1 is SGHTA and CDR2 is FQGNSA. This CDR3 region has 14 residues. CDR3 amino acids: CASTWTGLNYGYTF. In DNA, the CDR3 is TGTGCCAGCACCTGGACAGGGCTTAACTATGGCTACACCTTC.

The CDR3 here is CSVPKRGPDTQYF. CDR3 in DNA: TGCAGCGTTCCAAAGAGGGGGCCAGATACGCAGTATTTT. J is TRBJ2-3 and V is TRBV29-1, with 7 bases aligning to TRBD1. CDR3 size: 13 residues. The germline V gene encodes CDR1 SQVTM and CDR2 ANQGSEA. V shed 5 bases, J shed 4 bases, and the junction held 6 bases outside the gene matches.

This chain links TRBV20-1 with TRBJ2-1; 8 bases are shared with TRBD2. V was clipped by 3 bases and J by 15 bases; unmatched bases: 4. The CDR3 loop spans 10 amino acids. CDR1 is DFQATT and CDR2 is SNEGSKA in the germline V gene (reference sequence). In DNA, the CDR3 is TGCAGTGCTAGCGGGGGGGCCCCGTTCTTC. The encoded protein is CSASGGAPFF.

This clone was detected only a few times. The rearrangement joins TRBV15 to TRBJ1-1; tentatively, D is TRBD1 (5 bases). V was shortened by 5 bases and J by 1 base, with 8 bases between the two germline ends. Germline assignment: CDR1 LNHNV and CDR2 YYDKDF (reference sequence). The length of the CDR3 is 13 residues. CDR3 in DNA: TGTGCCACCAGCTGGACACAGAACACTGAAGCTTTCTTT. This sequence encodes CATSWTQNTEAFF.

The chain recombines TRBV19 with TRBJ2-5; no definite D call. Trimming took off 5 bases at V and 5 bases at J, with 12 bases between the two ends. Germline loops: CDR1 LNHDA, CDR2 SQIVND (reference sequence). This CDR3 has 13 amino acids. DNA of the CDR3: TGTGCCAGTAGTTCCTCCGGTTTGGAGACCCAGTACTTC. Protein product: CASSSSGLETQYF.

This clone has only a few counts. The V gene is TRBV10-1, the J gene TRBJ2-7; no reliable D call. The V gene lost 6 bases and the J gene lost 0 bases, with 12 bases spanning the gap. CDR3 size: 14 residues. Germline V gene data show CDR1 as WNHNN and CDR2 as SYGVQD (reference sequence). The CDR3 sequence: CASSGGSGSYEQYF. The DNA of the CDR3 is TGCGCCAGCAGCGGCGGCTCGGGCTCCTACGAGCAGTACTTC.

This sequence joins TRBV9 and TRBJ2-1, with 11 bases matching TRBD1. V was pared by 4 bases and J by 8 bases, with 5 bases of the junction left unmatched. The CDR3 is 14 residues long. Germline-derived CDR1 and CDR2 are SGDLS and YYNGEE. The CDR3: CASSIRTGGDEQFF. CDR3 DNA sequence: TGTGCCAGCAGCATCCGGACAGGGGGCGATGAGCAGTTCTTC.

The chain has TRBV3-1 (or the pseudogene TRBV3-2) and TRBJ1-2, with a possible D match to TRBD1 (6 bases). Trimming removed 7 bases from V and 8 bases from J, with 14 bases in between. The CDR3 is 12 amino acids. Per germline, CDR1 LGHDT and CDR2 YNNKEL (reference sequence). The CDR3 region is CASTLGGGGYTF. CDR3 nucleotide sequence: TGTGCCAGCACCTTAGGGGGGGGCGGCTACACCTTC.

J is TRBJ1-2 and V is TRBV15; 10 positions agree with TRBD1. The CDR3 has 15 residues. The ends lost 6 bases at V and 5 bases at J; junction bases unmatched: 9. Germline CDR1 reads LNHNV; CDR2 reads YYDKDF (reference sequence). The CDR3 reads CATRPGTGVWYGYTF. The DNA of the CDR3 is TGTGCCACCAGACCCGGGACAGGGGTTTGGTATGGCTACACCTTC.

The chain recombines TRBV10-1 with TRBJ2-4; the match to TRBD1 covers 7 bases. Germline CDR1 reads WNHNN; CDR2 reads SYGVQD (reference sequence). Trimming at V came to 0 bases and at J to 11 bases, leaving 7 bases not matched to a gene. The CDR3 is made up of 14 amino acids. The CDR3 is CASSESRQGGLQYF. The CDR3 bases are TGCGCCAGCAGTGAGTCCAGACAGGGTGGCCTTCAGTACTTC.

The V and J genes are TRBV19 and TRBJ1-1, with 11 bases matching TRBD1. Germline V gene data show CDR1 as LNHDA and CDR2 as SQIVND (reference sequence). The CDR3 contains 15 residues. With V trimmed by 5 bases and J by 2 bases, 4 bases remained unmatched. The DNA of the CDR3 is TGTGCCAGTAGTCCGTGGACAGGGGGCAACACTGAAGCTTTCTTT. Its translation is CASSPWTGGNTEAFF.

The rearrangement links TRBV2 to TRBJ1-4, with D possibly being TRBD1 (6 bases). The CDR3 extends over 13 amino acids. Germline V CDR1 and CDR2: SNHLY, FYNNEI. Trimming cost V 9 bases and J 6 bases, with 14 bases left between them. Here the CDR3 reads CASNRDTHEKLFF. The CDR3 DNA reads as TGTGCCAGTAACCGGGACACCCATGAAAAACTGTTTTTT.

This clone was counted a single time. This rearrangement joins TRBV10-2 to TRBJ2-7, with a tentative D call TRBD1 (5 bases). CDR1 WSHSY and CDR2 SAAADI come from the germline V gene. The CDR3 extends over 14 amino acids. V shed 7 bases and J shed 3 bases, with 16 bases lying between them. Here the CDR3 reads CASKTDPTFYEQYF. The CDR3, as DNA: TGCGCCAGCAAGACAGACCCGACTTTCTACGAGCAGTACTTC.